Described below is a single T cell receptor beta chain sequence and its context. Its antigen is not known. This sample is part of a study of identical twins. TCRdb itself ran the 5' RACE reads through MiXCR, one entry per CDR3 protein. The sample shows over 600,000 distinct CDR3 sequences, 21% of them seen only once. Germline V gene data show CDR1 as ENHRY and CDR2 as SYGVKD. The CDR3 is 15 residues long. V was shortened by 11 bases and J by 0 bases, with 14 bases between the two germline ends. Broader study findings: Weaker excess twin sharing was observed in beta out-of-frame sequences.

These data were also reused for a study on T cells expressing NK-cell markers. That source adds: All TCR beta repertoires analysed originated from sorted CD3+CD56+NKG2C+, CD3+CD56+NKG2C- and CD3+CD56-NKG2C+ T cells.

The chain recombines TRBV10-3 with TRBJ2-6, with D possibly TRBD1 on 6 matching bases. Sequencing was done on a sample of PBMCs. The TCR comes from a woman under 30 in good health. DNA of the CDR3: TGTGCCGCCTGGGGGCGCTCCTCTGGGGCCAACGTCCTGACTTTC. This sequence encodes CAAWGRSSGANVLTF.